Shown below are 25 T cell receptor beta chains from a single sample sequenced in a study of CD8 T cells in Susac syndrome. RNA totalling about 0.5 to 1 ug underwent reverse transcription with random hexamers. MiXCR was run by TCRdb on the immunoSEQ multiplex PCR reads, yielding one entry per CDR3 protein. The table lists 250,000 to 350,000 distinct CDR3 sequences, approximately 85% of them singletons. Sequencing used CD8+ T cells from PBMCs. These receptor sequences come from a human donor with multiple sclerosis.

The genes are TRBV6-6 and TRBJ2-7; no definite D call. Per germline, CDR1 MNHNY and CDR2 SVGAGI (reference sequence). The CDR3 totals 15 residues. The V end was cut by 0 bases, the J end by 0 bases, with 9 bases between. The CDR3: CASSYSSPSSYEQYF. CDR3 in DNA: TGTGCCAGCAGTTACTCTAGTCCTAGCTCCTACGAGCAGTACTTC.

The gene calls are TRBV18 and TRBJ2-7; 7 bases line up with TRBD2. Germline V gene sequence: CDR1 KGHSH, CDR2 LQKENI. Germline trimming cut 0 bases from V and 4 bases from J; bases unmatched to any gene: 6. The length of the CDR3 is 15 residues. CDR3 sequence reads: CASSPPAAGVYEQYF. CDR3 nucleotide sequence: TGTGCCAGCTCACCACCGGCGGCGGGGGTTTACGAGCAGTACTTC.

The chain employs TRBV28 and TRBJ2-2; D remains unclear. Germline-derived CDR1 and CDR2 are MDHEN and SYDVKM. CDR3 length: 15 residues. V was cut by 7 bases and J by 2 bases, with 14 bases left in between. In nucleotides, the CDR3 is TGTGCCAGCATCCCGACGGGCGCAAACACCGGGGAGCTGTTTTTT. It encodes CASIPTGANTGELFF.

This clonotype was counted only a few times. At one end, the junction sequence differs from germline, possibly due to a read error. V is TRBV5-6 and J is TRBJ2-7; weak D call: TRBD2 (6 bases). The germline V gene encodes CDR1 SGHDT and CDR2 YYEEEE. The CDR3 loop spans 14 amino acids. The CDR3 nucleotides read TGCGCCAGCAGCTTGGGTAGCGGAGCCTACGAGCAGTACTTC. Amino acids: CASSLGSGAYEQYF.

The CDR3 loop is CASIATGTNSPLHF. The CDR3 nucleotides are TGTGCCAGTATCGCGACAGGGACTAATTCACCCCTCCACTTT. V gene TRBV19 combines with J gene TRBJ1-6, with 7 bases identical to TRBD1. The CDR3 covers 14 residues. Germline V gives CDR1 LNHDA, CDR2 SQIVND (reference sequence). Trimming at V came to 7 bases and at J to 6 bases, leaving 6 bases not matched to a gene.

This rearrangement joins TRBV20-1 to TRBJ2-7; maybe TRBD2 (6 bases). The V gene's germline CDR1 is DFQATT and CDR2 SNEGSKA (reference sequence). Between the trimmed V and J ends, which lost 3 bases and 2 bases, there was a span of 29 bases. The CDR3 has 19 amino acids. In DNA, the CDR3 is TGCAGTGCTAGGGCCGTCGCAGGAGGGTTTTCAGCGCGTGCCTACGAGCAGTACTTC. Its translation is CSARAVAGGFSARAYEQYF.

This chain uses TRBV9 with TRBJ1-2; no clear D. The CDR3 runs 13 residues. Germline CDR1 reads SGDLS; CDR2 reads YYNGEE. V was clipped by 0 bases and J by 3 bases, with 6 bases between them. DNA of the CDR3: TGTGCCAGCAGCGTAGCTACAGACTATGGCTACACCTTC. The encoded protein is CASSVATDYGYTF. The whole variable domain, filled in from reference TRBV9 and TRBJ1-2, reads DSGVTQTPKHLITATGQRVTLRCSPRSGDLSVYWYQQSLDQGLQFLIQYYNGEERAKGNILERFSAQQFPDLHSELNLSSLELGDSALYFCASSVATDYGYTFGSGTRLTVV.

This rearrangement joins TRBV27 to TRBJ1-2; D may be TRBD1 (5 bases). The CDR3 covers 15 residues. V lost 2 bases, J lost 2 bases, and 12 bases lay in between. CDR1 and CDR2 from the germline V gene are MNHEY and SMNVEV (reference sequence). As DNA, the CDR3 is TGTGCCAGCAGTTTAGTACAGGCGAGCAACTATGGCTACACCTTC. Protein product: CASSLVQASNYGYTF.

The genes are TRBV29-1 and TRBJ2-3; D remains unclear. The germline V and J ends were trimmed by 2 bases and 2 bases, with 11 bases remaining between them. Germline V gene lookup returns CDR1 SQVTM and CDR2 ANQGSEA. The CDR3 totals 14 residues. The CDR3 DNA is TGCAGCGTTGAAATTGGCAGGCCCACAGATACGCAGTATTTT. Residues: CSVEIGRPTDTQYF.

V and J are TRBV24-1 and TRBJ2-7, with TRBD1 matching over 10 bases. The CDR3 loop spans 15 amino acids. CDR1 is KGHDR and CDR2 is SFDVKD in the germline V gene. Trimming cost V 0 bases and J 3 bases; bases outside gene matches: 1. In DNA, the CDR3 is TGTGCCACCAGTGATTTGGGGGACAGGGGCTACGAGCAGTACTTC. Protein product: CATSDLGDRGYEQYF.

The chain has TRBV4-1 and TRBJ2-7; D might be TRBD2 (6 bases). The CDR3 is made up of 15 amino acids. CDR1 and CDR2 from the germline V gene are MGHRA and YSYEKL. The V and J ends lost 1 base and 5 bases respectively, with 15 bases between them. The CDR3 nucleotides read TGCGCCAGCAGCCAAGGAGGGACTCCCAAGGACGAGCAGTACTTC. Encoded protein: CASSQGGTPKDEQYF.

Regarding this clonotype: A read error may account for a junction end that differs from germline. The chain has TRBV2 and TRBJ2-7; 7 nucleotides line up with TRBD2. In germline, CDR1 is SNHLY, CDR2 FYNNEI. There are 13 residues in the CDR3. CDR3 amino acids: CASSEGNSGTGTF. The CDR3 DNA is TGTGCCAGCAGTGAGGGTAACAGCGGGACGGGTACCTTC.

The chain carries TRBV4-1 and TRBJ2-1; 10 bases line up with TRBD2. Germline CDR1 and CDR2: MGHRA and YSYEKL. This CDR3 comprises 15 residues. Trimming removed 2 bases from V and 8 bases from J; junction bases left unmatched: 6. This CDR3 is CASSQRSSGSDEQFF. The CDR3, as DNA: TGCGCCAGCAGCCAAAGGTCTAGCGGGAGCGATGAGCAGTTCTTC.

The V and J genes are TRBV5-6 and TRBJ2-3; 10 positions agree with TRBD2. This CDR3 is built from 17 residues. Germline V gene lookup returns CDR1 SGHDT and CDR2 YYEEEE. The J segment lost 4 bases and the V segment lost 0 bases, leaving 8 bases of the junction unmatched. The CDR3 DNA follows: TGTGCCAGCAGCTTGGGGGCTAGCGGGAGCCTCGCAGATACGCAGTATTTT. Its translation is CASSLGASGSLADTQYF. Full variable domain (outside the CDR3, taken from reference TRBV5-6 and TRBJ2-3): DAGVTQSPTHLIKTRGQQVTLRCSPKSGHDTVSWYQQALGQGPQFIFQYYEEEERQRGNFPDRFSGHQFPNYSSELNVNALLLGDSALYLCASSLGASGSLADTQYFGPGTRLTVL.

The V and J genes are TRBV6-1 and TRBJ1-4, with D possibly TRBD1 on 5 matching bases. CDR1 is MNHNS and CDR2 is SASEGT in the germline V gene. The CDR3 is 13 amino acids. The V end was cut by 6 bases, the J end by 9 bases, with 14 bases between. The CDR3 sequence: CASSGWDYQKLFF. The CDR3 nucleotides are TGTGCCAGCAGCGGTTGGGACTACCAAAAACTGTTTTTT.

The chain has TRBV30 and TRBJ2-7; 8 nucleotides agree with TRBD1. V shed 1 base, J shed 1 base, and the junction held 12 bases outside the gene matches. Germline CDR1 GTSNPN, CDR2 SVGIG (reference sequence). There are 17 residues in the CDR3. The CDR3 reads CAWSGPPGTGNSYEQYF. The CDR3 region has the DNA TGTGCCTGGAGTGGCCCTCCAGGGACAGGTAATTCCTACGAGCAGTACTTC.

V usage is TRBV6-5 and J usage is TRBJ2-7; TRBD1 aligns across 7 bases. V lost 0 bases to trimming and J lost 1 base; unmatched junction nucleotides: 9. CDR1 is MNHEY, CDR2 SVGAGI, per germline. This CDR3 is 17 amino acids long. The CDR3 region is CASSYSSRDSFSYEQYF. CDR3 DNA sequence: TGTGCCAGCAGTTACTCCAGCAGGGACAGCTTTTCCTACGAGCAGTACTTC.

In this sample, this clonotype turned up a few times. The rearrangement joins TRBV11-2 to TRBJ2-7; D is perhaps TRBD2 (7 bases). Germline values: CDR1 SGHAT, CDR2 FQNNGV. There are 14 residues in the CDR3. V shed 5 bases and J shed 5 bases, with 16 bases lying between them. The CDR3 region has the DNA TGTGCCAGCAGCCCCCTCGGAGGGGGGGACGAGCAGTACTTC. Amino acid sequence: CASSPLGGGDEQYF. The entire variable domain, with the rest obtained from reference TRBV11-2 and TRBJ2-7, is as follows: EAGVAQSPRYKIIEKRQSVAFWCNPISGHATLYWYQQILGQGPKLLIQFQNNGVVDDSQLPKDRFSAERLKGVDSTLKIQPAKLEDSAVYLCASSPLGGGDEQYFGPGTRLTVT.

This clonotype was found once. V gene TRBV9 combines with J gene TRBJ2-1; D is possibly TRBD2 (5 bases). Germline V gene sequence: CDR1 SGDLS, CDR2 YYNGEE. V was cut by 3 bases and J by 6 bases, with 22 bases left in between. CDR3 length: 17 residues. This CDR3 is CASSGRGIHGQVNEQFF. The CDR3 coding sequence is TGTGCCAGCAGCGGCCGAGGGATCCACGGGCAGGTCAATGAGCAGTTCTTC.

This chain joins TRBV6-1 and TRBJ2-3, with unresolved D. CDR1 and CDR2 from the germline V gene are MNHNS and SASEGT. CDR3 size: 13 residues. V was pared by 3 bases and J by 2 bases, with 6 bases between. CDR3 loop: CASSERPTDTQYF. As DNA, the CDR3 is TGTGCCAGCAGTGAGCGGCCCACAGATACGCAGTATTTT.

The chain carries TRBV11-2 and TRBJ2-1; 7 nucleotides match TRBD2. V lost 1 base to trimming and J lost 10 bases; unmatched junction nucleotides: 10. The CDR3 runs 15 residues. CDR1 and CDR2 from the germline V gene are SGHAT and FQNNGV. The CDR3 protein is CASSLGASREREQFF. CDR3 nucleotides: TGTGCCAGCAGCTTAGGCGCCTCGCGGGAGAGGGAGCAGTTCTTC.

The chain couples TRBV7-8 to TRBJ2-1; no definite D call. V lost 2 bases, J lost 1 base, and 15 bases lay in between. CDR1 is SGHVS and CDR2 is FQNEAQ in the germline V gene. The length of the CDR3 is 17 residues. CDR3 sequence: CASSLPPSSSSYNEQFF. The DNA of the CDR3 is TGTGCCAGCAGCTTACCCCCGAGCTCGTCATCCTACAATGAGCAGTTCTTC.

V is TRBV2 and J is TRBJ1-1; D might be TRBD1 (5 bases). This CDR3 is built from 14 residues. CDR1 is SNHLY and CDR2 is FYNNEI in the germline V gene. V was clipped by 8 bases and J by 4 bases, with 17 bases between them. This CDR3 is CASGGRVGGTEAFF. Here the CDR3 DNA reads TGTGCCAGCGGGGGTAGGGTCGGGGGCACTGAAGCTTTCTTT.

This CDR3 is CASSPPLLDTQYF. The DNA of the CDR3 is TGTGCCAGCAGCCCCCCTCTGTTAGATACGCAGTATTTT. The chain employs TRBV7-9 and TRBJ2-3; no firm D call. The CDR3 sequence is 13 residues long. V was cut by 5 bases and J by 5 bases, with 11 bases left in between. Germline values: CDR1 SEHNR, CDR2 FQNEAQ (reference sequence). The full variable domain, in which reference TRBV7-9 and TRBJ2-3 provide the parts outside the CDR3, is DTGVSQNPRHKITKRGQNVTFRCDPISEHNRLYWYRQTLGQGPEFLTYFQNEAQLEKSRLLSDRFSAERPKGSFSTLEIQRTEQGDSAMYLCASSPPLLDTQYFGPGTRLTVL.

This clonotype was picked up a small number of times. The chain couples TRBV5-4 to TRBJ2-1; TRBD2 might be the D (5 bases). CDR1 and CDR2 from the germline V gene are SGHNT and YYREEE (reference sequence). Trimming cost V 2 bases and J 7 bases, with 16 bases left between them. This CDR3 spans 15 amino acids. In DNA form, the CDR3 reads TGTGCCAGCAGCTTAGCTAGCCGGGAATCTAATGAGCAGTTCTTC. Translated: CASSLASRESNEQFF. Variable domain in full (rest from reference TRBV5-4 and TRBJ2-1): ETGVTQSPTHLIKTRGQQVTLRCSSQSGHNTVSWYQQALGQGPQFIFQYYREEENGRGNFPPRFSGLQFPNYSSELNVNALELDDSALYLCASSLASRESNEQFFGPGTRLTVL.